This TCR beta chain originates from a study of cytomegalovirus exposure and HLA in healthy donors. This CDR3 has 12 residues. Unmatched junction bases numbered 5, after V lost 5 bases and J lost 10 bases. The germline gives CDR1 SNHLY, CDR2 FYNNEI. Primers included in the PCR were 60 Vbeta and 13 Jbeta primers. Assay: immunoSEQ multiplex PCR; the TCRdb copy retains only in-frame clones and omits some. The table records approximately 110,000 clones, roughly three quarters of them present only once. Broader study findings: Sequence variants that were highly shared formed a cluster that was likely a sequencing artifact. As a later analysis revealed, the rate of TCR association differed by HLA locus, with DRB1 most and HLA-C fewest.

On this clone itself: Antigen: not known.

The sample taken for sequencing was PBMCs. The V gene is TRBV2, the J gene TRBJ2-1, with 7 bases fitting TRBD1. This TCR was recovered from a man in his thirties or forties in good health and CMV-seronegative. The CDR3 sequence is CASSKDRVEQFF. CDR3 sequence (DNA): TGTGCCAGCAGTAAAGACAGGGTCGAGCAGTTCTTC.